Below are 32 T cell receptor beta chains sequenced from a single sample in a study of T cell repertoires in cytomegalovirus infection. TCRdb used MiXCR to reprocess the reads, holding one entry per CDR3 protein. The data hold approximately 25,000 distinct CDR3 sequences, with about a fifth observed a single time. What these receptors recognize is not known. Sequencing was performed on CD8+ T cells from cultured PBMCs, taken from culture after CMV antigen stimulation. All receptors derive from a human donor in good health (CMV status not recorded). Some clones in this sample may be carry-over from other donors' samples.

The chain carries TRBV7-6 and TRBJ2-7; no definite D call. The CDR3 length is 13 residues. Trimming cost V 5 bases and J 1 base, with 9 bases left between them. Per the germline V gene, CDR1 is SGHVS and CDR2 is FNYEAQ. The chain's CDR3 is CASSAAESYEQYF. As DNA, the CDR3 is TGTGCCAGCAGCGCAGCAGAGTCCTACGAGCAGTACTTC.

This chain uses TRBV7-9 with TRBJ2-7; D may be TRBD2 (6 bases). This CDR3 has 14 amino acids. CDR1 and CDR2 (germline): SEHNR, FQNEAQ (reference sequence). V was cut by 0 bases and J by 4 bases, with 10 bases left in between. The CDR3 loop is CASSLAGAGYEQYF. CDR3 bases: TGTGCCAGCAGCTTAGCAGGGGCGGGGTACGAGCAGTACTTC.

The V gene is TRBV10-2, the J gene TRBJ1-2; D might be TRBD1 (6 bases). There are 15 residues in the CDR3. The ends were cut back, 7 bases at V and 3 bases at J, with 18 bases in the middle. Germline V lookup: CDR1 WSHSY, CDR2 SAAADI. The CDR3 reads CASTPAGALYYGYTF. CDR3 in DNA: TGCGCCAGCACCCCCGCGGGGGCGCTCTACTATGGCTACACCTTC.

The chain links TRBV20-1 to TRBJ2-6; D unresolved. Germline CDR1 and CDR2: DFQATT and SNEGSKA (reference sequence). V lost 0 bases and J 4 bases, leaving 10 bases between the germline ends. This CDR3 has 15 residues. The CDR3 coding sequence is TGCAGTGCTAGAGAGGAGCTCTCCGGGGCCAACGTCCTGACTTTC. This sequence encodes CSAREELSGANVLTF.

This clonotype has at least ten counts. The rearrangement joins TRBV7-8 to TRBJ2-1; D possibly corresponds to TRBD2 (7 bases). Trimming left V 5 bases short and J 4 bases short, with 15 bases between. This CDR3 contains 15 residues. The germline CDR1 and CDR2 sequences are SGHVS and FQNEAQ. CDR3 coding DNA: TGTGCCAGCAGCCGAGGGGGGGCCTTTTACAATGAGCAGTTCTTC. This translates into CASSRGGAFYNEQFF. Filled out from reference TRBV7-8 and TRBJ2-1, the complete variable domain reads GAGVSQSPRYKVAKRGQDVALRCDPISGHVSLFWYQQALGQGPEFLTYFQNEAQLDKSGLPSDRFFAERPEGSVSTLKIQRTQQEDSAVYLCASSRGGAFYNEQFFGPGTRLTVL.

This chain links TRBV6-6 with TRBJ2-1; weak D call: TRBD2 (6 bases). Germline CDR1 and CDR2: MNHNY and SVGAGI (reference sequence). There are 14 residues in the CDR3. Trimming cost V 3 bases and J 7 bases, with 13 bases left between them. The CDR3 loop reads CASSYAAGRNEQFF. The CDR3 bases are TGTGCCAGCAGTTATGCGGCGGGAAGGAATGAGCAGTTCTTC.

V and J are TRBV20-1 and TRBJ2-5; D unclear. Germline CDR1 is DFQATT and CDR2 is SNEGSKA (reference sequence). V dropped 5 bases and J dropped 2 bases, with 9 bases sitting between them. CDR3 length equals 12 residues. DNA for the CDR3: TGCAGTGCTCGGCACGTACAAGAGACCCAGTACTTC. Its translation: CSARHVQETQYF.

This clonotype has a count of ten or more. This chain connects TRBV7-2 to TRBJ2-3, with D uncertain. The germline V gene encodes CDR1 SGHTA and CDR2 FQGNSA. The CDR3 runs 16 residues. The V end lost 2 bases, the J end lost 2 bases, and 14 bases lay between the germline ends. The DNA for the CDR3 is TGTGCCAGCAGCTTAAGTGTCGCTTGGGACACAGATACGCAGTATTTT. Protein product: CASSLSVAWDTDTQYF.

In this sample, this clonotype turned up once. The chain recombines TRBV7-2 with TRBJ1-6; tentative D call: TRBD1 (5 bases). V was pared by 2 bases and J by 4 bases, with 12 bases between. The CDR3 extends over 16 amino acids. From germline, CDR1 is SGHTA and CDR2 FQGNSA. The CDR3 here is CASSLPRVGYNSPLHF. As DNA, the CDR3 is TGTGCCAGCAGCTTACCCAGGGTTGGGTATAATTCACCCCTCCACTTT.

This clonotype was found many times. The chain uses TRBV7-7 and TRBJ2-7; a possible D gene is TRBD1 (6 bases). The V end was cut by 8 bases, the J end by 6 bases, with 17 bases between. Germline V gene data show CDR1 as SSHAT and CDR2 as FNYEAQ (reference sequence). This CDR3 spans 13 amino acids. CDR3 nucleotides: TGTGCCAGCGGTGAGGCCAGGGGCGGCGAGCAGTACTTC. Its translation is CASGEARGGEQYF.

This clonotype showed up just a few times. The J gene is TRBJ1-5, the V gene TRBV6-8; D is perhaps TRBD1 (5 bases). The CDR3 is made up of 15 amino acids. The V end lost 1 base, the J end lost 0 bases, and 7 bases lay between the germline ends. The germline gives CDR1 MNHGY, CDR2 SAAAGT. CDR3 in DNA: TGTGCCAGCAGTTACTGGGGCTATAGCAATCAGCCCCAGCATTTT. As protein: CASSYWGYSNQPQHF.

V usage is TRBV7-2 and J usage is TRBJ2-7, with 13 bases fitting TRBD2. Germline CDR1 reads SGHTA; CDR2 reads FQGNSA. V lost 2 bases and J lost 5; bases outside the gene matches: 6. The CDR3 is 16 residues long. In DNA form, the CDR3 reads TGTGCCAGCAGCTTATGGACTAGCGGGAGTAAAAACGAGCAGTACTTC. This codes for CASSLWTSGSKNEQYF.

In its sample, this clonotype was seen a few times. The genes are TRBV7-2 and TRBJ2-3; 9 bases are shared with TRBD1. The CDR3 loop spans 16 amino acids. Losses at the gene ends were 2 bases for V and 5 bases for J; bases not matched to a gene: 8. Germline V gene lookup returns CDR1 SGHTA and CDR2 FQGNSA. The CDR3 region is CASSLLRTGVRDTQYF. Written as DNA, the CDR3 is TGTGCCAGCAGCTTATTACGGACAGGGGTTCGAGATACGCAGTATTTT.

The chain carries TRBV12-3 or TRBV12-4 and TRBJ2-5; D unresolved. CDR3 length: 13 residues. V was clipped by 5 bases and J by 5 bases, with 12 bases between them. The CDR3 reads CASSPVYEETQYF. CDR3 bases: TGTGCCAGCAGTCCCGTATATGAGGAGACCCAGTACTTC.

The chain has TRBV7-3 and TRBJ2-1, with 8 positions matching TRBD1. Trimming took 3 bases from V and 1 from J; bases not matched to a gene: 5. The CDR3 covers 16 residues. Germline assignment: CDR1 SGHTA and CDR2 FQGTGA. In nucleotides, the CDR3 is TGTGCCAGCAGCTTGGCCGGACAGGGATCCTACAATGAGCAGTTCTTC. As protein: CASSLAGQGSYNEQFF.

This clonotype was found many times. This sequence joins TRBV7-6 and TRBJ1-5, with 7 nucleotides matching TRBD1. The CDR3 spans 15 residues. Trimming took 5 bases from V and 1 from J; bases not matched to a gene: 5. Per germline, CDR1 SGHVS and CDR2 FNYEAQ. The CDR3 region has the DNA TGTGCCAGCAGCCAAACAGGGGACAGCAATCAGCCCCAGCATTTT. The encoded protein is CASSQTGDSNQPQHF.

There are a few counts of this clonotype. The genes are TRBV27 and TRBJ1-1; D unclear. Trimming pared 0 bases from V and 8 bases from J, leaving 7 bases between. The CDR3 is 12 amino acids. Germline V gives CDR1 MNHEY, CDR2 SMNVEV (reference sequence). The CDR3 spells CASSLSGREAFF. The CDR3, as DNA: TGTGCCAGCAGTTTATCGGGGAGGGAAGCTTTCTTT.

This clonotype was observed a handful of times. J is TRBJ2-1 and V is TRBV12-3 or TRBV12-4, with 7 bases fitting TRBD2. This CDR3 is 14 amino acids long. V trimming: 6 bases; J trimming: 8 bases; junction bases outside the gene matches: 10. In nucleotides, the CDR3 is TGTGCCAGCAGCCATCGCCCGGGAGGCCATGAGCAGTTCTTC. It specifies CASSHRPGGHEQFF.

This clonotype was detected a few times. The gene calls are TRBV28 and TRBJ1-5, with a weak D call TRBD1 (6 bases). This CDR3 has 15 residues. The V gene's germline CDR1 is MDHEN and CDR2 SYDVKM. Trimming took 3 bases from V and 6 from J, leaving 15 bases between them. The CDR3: CASSFNTGSGQPQHF. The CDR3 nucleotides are TGTGCCAGCAGTTTTAATACAGGGTCGGGTCAGCCCCAGCATTTT.

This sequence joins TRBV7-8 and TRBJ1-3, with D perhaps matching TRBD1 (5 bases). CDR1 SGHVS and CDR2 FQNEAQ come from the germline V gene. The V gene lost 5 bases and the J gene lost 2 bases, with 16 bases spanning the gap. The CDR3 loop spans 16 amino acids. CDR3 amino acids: CASSPGTRGTGNTIYF. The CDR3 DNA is TGTGCCAGCAGCCCCGGGACCCGGGGCACTGGAAACACCATATATTTT.

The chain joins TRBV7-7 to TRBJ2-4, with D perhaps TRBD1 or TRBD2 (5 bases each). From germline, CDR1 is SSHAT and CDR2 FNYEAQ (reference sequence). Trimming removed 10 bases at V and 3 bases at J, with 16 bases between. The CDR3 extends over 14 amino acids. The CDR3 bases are TGTGCCATCCTGGGACCGCCTGACAAAAACATTCAGTACTTC. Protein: CAILGPPDKNIQYF. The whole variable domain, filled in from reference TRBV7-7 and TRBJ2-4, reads GAGVSQSPRYKVTKRGQDVTLRCDPISSHATLYWYQQALGQGPEFLTYFNYEAQPDKSGLPSDRFSAERPEGSISTLTIQRTEQRDSAMYRCAILGPPDKNIQYFGAGTRLSVL.

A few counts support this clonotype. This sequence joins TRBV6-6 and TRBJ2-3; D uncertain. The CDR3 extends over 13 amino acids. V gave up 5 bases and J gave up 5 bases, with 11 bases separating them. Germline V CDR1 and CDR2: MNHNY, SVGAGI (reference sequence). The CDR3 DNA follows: TGTGCCAGCAGTACGGAAACACAAGATACGCAGTATTTT. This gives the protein CASSTETQDTQYF.

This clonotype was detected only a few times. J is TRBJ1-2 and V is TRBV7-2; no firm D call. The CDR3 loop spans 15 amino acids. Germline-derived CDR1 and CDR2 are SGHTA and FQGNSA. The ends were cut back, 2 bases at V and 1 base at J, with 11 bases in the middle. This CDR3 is CASSLRRIDNYGYTF. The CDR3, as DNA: TGTGCCAGCAGCTTACGACGTATAGATAACTATGGCTACACCTTC.

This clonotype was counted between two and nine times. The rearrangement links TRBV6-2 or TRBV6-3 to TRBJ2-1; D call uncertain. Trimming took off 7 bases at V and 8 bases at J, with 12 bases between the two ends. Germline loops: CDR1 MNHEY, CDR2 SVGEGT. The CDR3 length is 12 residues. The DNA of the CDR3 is TGTGCCAGCAATCCAACCGGCCATGAGCAGTTCTTC. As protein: CASNPTGHEQFF.

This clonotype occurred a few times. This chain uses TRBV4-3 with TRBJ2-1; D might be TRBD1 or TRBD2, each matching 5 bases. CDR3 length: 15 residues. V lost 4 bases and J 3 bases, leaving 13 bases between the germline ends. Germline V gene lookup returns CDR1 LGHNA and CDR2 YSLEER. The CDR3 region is CASSLQEEYYNEQFF. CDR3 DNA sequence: TGCGCCAGCAGCCTACAGGAGGAATACTACAATGAGCAGTTCTTC.

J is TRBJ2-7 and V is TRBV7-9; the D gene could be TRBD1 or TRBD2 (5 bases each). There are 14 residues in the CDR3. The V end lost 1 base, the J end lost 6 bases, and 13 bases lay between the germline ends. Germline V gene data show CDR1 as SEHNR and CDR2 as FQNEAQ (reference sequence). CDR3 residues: CASSLGGATLEQYF. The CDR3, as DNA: TGTGCCAGCAGCTTAGGAGGGGCGACCCTCGAGCAGTACTTC. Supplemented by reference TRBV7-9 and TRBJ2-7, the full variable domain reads DTGVSQNPRHKITKRGQNVTFRCDPISEHNRLYWYRQTLGQGPEFLTYFQNEAQLEKSRLLSDRFSAERPKGSFSTLEIQRTEQGDSAMYLCASSLGGATLEQYFGPGTRLTVT.

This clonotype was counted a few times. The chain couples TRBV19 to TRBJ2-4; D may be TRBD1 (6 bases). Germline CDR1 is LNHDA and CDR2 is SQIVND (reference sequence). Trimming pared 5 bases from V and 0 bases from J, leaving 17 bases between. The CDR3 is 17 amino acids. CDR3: CASSPQGRMLAKNIQYF. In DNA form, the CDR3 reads TGTGCCAGTAGTCCACAGGGAAGGATGCTAGCCAAAAACATTCAGTACTTC.

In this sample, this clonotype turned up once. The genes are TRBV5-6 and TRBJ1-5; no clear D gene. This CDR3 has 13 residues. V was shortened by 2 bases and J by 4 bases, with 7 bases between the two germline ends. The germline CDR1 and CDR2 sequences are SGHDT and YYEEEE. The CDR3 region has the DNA TGTGCCAGCAGCTTTCGGGATAATCAGCCCCAGCATTTT. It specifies CASSFRDNQPQHF.

CDR3 nucleotides: TGTGCCACAGGGGACCCCTACGAGCAGTACTTC. Its translation: CATGDPYEQYF. The chain joins TRBV12-3 or TRBV12-4 to TRBJ2-7, with a tentative D call TRBD1 (6 bases). V dropped 10 bases and J dropped 2 bases, with 9 bases sitting between them. The CDR3 has 11 amino acids.

The CDR3 DNA reads as TGTGCCAGCAGCTTAGATAGAGCAGATACGCAGTATTTT. Its protein product is CASSLDRADTQYF. The chain couples TRBV11-2 to TRBJ2-3; D not resolved. Trimming left V 0 bases short and J 4 bases short, with 5 bases between. Germline lookup yields CDR1 SGHAT and CDR2 FQNNGV. The CDR3 contains 13 residues. The whole variable domain, filled in from reference TRBV11-2 and TRBJ2-3, reads EAGVAQSPRYKIIEKRQSVAFWCNPISGHATLYWYQQILGQGPKLLIQFQNNGVVDDSQLPKDRFSAERLKGVDSTLKIQPAKLEDSAVYLCASSLDRADTQYFGPGTRLTVL.

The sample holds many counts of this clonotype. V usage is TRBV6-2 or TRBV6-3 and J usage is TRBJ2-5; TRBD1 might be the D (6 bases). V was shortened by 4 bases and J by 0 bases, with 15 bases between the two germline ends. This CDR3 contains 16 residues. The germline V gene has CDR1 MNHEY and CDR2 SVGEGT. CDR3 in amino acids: CASSSRLRGYQETQYF. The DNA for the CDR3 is TGTGCCAGCAGTTCCCGACTGAGGGGGTACCAAGAGACCCAGTACTTC.

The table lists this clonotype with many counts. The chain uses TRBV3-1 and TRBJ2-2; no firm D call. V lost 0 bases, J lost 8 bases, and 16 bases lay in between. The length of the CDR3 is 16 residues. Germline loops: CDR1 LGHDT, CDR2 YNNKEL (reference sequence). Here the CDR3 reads CASSQDPSVYLGELFF. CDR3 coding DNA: TGTGCCAGCAGCCAAGATCCCAGCGTCTACCTGGGGGAGCTGTTTTTT.